These 2 T cell receptor beta chains originate from one sample sequenced in a study of a mutant IDH1 vaccine in newly diagnosed glioma. Time point described: baseline, week 1 (first vaccination visit). Treatment specified: pre-vaccination baseline after standard-of-care therapy. Libraries were prepared by immunoSEQ multiplex PCR; TCRdb keeps only in-frame clonotypes and omits some of them. Seen here are about 67,000 clones, over 70% observed once, and the top ten hold about 4.5%. Specimen: peripheral blood mononuclear cells (PBMCs), collected from a glioma patient treated with radiotherapy, temozolomide or both. These receptors originate from a woman aged 18-29 years with glioma. Some clones in this sample may be carry-over from other donors' samples.

This clone was seen more than once but under ten times. The V gene is TRBV5-4, the J gene TRBJ2-6; TRBD2 matches 11 bases. Germline CDR1 reads SGHNT; CDR2 reads YYREEE (reference sequence). After removal of 4 bases from V and 3 bases from J, the junction contained 9 bases not matched to a gene. This CDR3 has 18 residues. In DNA, the CDR3 is TGTGCCAGCAGCATACCCTTAGCGGGGGGGGTTGGGGCCAACGTCCTGACTTTC. Translated: CASSIPLAGGVGANVLTF.

This clone was seen just once. The rearrangement joins TRBV7-9 to TRBJ2-7; D uncertain. The CDR3 is 14 amino acids. V shed 5 bases and J shed 1 base, with 12 bases lying between them. CDR1 is SEHNR and CDR2 is FQNEAQ in the germline V gene (reference sequence). CDR3 in amino acids: CASSLSTASYEQYF. DNA of the CDR3: TGTGCCAGCAGCCTTTCGACGGCTTCCTACGAGCAGTACTTC.